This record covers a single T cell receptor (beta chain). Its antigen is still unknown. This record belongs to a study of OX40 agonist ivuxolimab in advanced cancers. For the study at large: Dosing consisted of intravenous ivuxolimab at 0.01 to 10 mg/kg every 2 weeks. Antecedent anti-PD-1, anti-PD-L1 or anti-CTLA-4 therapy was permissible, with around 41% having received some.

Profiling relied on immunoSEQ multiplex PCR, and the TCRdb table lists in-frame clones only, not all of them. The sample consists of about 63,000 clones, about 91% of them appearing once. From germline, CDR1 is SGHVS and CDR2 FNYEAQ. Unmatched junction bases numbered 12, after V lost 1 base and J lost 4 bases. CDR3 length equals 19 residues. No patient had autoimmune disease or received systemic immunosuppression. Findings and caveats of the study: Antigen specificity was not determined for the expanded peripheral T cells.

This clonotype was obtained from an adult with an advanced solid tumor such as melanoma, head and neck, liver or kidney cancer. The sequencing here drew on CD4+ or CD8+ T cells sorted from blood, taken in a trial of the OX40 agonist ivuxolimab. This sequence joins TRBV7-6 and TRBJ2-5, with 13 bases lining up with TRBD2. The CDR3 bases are TGTGCCAGCAGCTTAGTGGGAGGACTAGCGGGAGTAGGGATAGAGACCCAGTACTTC. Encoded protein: CASSLVGGLAGVGIETQYF. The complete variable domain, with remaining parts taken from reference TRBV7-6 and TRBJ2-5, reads GAGVSQSPRYKVTKRGQDVALRCDPISGHVSLYWYRQALGQGPEFLTYFNYEAQQDKSGLPNDRFSAERPEGSISTLTIQRTEQRDSAMYRCASSLVGGLAGVGIETQYFGPGTRLLVL.